This entry lists 14 T cell receptor beta chains sequenced from one sample in a study of cytomegalovirus exposure and HLA in healthy donors. Data came from immunoSEQ multiplex PCR; TCRdb stores just in-frame clones and leaves some out. Among about 160,000 clones listed, about 95% were seen once. Sequencing was done on a sample of PBMCs. The receptor set was obtained from a young woman in good health and CMV-seronegative.

The rearrangement joins TRBV7-6 to TRBJ1-6; unclear D gene. V lost 10 bases and J lost 7, with 11 bases in between. The CDR3 totals 12 residues. The V gene's germline CDR1 is SGHVS and CDR2 FNYEAQ. As DNA, the CDR3 is TGTGCCACCTCGACGGGGAATTCACCCCTCCACTTT. Amino acid sequence: CATSTGNSPLHF. The full variable domain, rest sourced from reference TRBV7-6 and TRBJ1-6, is GAGVSQSPRYKVTKRGQDVALRCDPISGHVSLYWYRQALGQGPEFLTYFNYEAQQDKSGLPNDRFSAERPEGSISTLTIQRTEQRDSAMYRCATSTGNSPLHFGNGTRLTVT.

The rearrangement joins TRBV4-2 to TRBJ1-2; 7 bases fit TRBD1. This CDR3 has 15 residues. The J segment lost 8 bases and the V segment lost 0 bases, leaving 9 bases of the junction unmatched. CDR1 and CDR2 (germline): LGHNA, YNFKEQ. This chain's CDR3 is CASSQDPDRVGGYTF. The CDR3 DNA follows: TGTGCCAGCAGCCAAGATCCCGACAGGGTAGGGGGCTACACCTTC.

V is TRBV14 and J is TRBJ2-7; 9 positions match TRBD1. J was trimmed by 7 bases and V by 0 bases; bases with no gene match: 10. This CDR3 has 16 residues. CDR1 is SGHDN and CDR2 is FVKESK in the germline V gene. CDR3 amino acids: CASSQDRGQGWREQYF. In DNA, the CDR3 is TGTGCCAGCAGCCAAGATAGGGGACAGGGATGGAGGGAGCAGTACTTC.

This clone appeared once. This sequence joins TRBV7-9 and TRBJ2-5, with 7 bases that match TRBD2. J was trimmed by 4 bases and V by 5 bases; bases with no gene match: 13. Germline V gene lookup returns CDR1 SEHNR and CDR2 FQNEAQ (reference sequence). This CDR3 contains 16 residues. The CDR3 nucleotides read TGTGCCAGCAGCCCGCTAAGCCCGACTAGCCGAGAGACCCAGTACTTC. Its translation is CASSPLSPTSRETQYF.

CDR3 sequence: CASSPTTGAGNTIYF. In DNA, the CDR3 is TGCGCCAGCAGCCCGACGACAGGAGCTGGAAACACCATATATTTT. The J gene is TRBJ1-3, the V gene TRBV5-1; D might be TRBD1 (6 bases). The CDR3 consists of 15 residues. Between the trimmed V and J ends, which lost 4 bases and 2 bases, there was a span of 13 bases. Germline V lookup: CDR1 SGHRS, CDR2 YFSETQ.

This chain uses TRBV18 with TRBJ1-5; D is perhaps TRBD1 (5 bases). Trimming removed 5 bases from V and 7 bases from J, with 12 bases in between. Germline loops: CDR1 KGHSH, CDR2 LQKENI. This CDR3 spans 13 amino acids. CDR3 protein: CASSGASEQPQHF. The CDR3 region has the DNA TGTGCCAGCTCAGGGGCTTCGGAACAGCCCCAGCATTTT.

This clone appeared a single time. The CDR3 loop is CASSSRQGERETQYF. As DNA, the CDR3 is TGTGCCAGCAGCTCTCGACAGGGGGAACGGGAGACCCAGTACTTC. This chain connects TRBV7-9 to TRBJ2-5; 9 nucleotides agree with TRBD1. The ends lost 4 bases at V and 5 bases at J; junction bases unmatched: 8. Per germline, CDR1 SEHNR and CDR2 FQNEAQ (reference sequence). CDR3 size: 15 residues.

The chain joins TRBV13 to TRBJ1-2; the match to TRBD1 covers 10 bases. The trim removed 5 bases at V and 10 bases at J, leaving 10 bases unmatched. The CDR3 is 14 amino acids. Germline assignment: CDR1 PRHDT and CDR2 FYEKMQ (reference sequence). DNA of the CDR3: TGTGCCAGCAGCGATACCGGGACAGGGGCTACCTACACCTTC. This codes for CASSDTGTGATYTF.

V usage is TRBV5-1 and J usage is TRBJ2-5; 11 positions match TRBD2. CDR1 and CDR2 (germline): SGHRS, YFSETQ. V shed 2 bases and J 5 bases; nucleotides not matched to a gene: 2. This CDR3 region has 14 residues. The CDR3 here is CASSFGLAGETQYF. In DNA form, the CDR3 reads TGCGCCAGCAGCTTTGGACTAGCGGGCGAGACCCAGTACTTC.

The rearrangement links TRBV11-2 to TRBJ1-2; 9 bases are a match to TRBD1. Per the germline V gene, CDR1 is SGHAT and CDR2 is FQNNGV. The trim removed 4 bases at V and 8 bases at J, leaving 5 bases unmatched. This CDR3 spans 13 amino acids. The CDR3 loop is CASSYGQGTGYTF. In DNA, the CDR3 is TGTGCCAGCAGCTACGGACAGGGGACAGGCTACACCTTC.

This chain connects TRBV5-1 to TRBJ1-4; D is possibly TRBD1 (5 bases). V lost 3 bases to trimming and J lost 0 bases, with 15 bases between them. This CDR3 comprises 17 residues. CDR1 and CDR2 from the germline V gene are SGHRS and YFSETQ. The CDR3, as DNA: TGCGCCAGCAGCTACAAGACAGATTATTCAACTAATGAAAAACTGTTTTTT. Protein: CASSYKTDYSTNEKLFF.

The chain employs TRBV5-1 and TRBJ1-4, with unresolved D. Germline V CDR1 and CDR2: SGHRS, YFSETQ. The V end was cut by 2 bases, the J end by 10 bases, with 15 bases between. The CDR3 is 14 amino acids. The CDR3 here is CASSFDLEAGKLFF. The CDR3, as DNA: TGCGCCAGCAGCTTCGACTTGGAGGCAGGAAAACTGTTTTTT.

The CDR3 coding sequence is TGTGCCAGCAGGAACTGGGGGGGCAGCACAGATACGCAGTATTTT. It specifies CASRNWGGSTDTQYF. V usage is TRBV11-2 and J usage is TRBJ2-3, with D perhaps TRBD2 (7 bases). CDR1 SGHAT and CDR2 FQNNGV come from the germline V gene. The ends were cut back, 6 bases at V and 0 bases at J, with 13 bases in the middle. The CDR3 spans 15 residues.

This rearrangement joins TRBV7-2 to TRBJ2-5; no firm D call. CDR1 is SGHTA, CDR2 FQGNSA, per germline. V was pared by 1 base and J by 5 bases, with 14 bases between. This CDR3 is 15 amino acids long. The CDR3: CASSLDSTPEETQYF. Here the CDR3 DNA reads TGTGCCAGCAGCTTAGACTCCACTCCCGAGGAGACCCAGTACTTC.